The T cell receptor beta chain described here comes from a study of blood T cells in healthy people across ages. About the research overall: Every two T cells gave about one barcoded beta molecule via template switching. Study-wide points: More naive CD4+ cells and higher diversity were found in long-lived than in aged donors.

With respect to this clonotype: Its cognate antigen is unknown.

Germline V gene sequence: CDR1 SGHTA, CDR2 FQGNSA. This CDR3 region has 15 residues. The V and J ends lost 5 bases and 5 bases respectively, with 17 bases between them. A sample-barcoded 5' primer and a J-beta primer mix were used in a second PCR of about 7 to 12 cycles. Every molecule of cDNA carried a tag from a template-switch adaptor with 12 random nucleotides. TCRdb re-called the 5' RACE reads with MiXCR, one entry per CDR3 protein. The sample consists of around 1.1 million distinct CDR3 sequences, more than 30% of them appearing once. Collection of 9.5 to 10 milliliters of peripheral blood was performed for each donor.

This clonotype originated in a man between 18 and 35 years old in good health. The source material was blood. The chain is built from TRBV7-2 and TRBJ2-3; tentatively, D is TRBD1 (5 bases). In nucleotides, the CDR3 is TGTGCCAGCAGCCGAGTCTGGGGCGCCATAGATACGCAGTATTTT. Translating it yields CASSRVWGAIDTQYF.